This T cell receptor beta chain was retrieved from a study of tumor-infiltrating lymphocytes in primary liver carcinoma. Study overall: Patients underwent surgical resection for primary liver carcinoma. Samples gave roughly 3.65 to 7.5 million productive TCRbeta reads, similar across tissue types.

Details on this clonotype: As yet, its antigen is unknown. The junction and the germline gene differ at one end; a read error may be behind it.

Researchers drew blood RNA from unsorted whole blood and extracted germline DNA as well. Germline CDR1 is MGHRA and CDR2 is YSYEKL. The CDR3 has 14 amino acids. TCR beta cDNA was prepared out of 500 ng total RNA by means of a constant-region primer. Slightly modified ARM-PCR with three nested multiplex PCR rounds yielded TCR beta libraries. The study ran its first two PCR rounds for approximately 10 cycles each, using TRBV1-TRBV30 forward primers and a C-beta reverse primer. Each CDR3 protein is one row after TCRdb ran MiXCR on the multiplex PCR reads. The sample shows almost 200,000 distinct CDR3 sequences, less than 75% of them seen only once. Study-level points and caveats: Against blood, tumors held a significantly higher top-250-clone fraction (p = 0.039).

This clonotype was sampled from a woman aged 60-75 years with primary liver carcinoma and hepatitis B virus infection. V is TRBV4-1 and J is TRBJ1-2; 9 bases line up with TRBD1. Sequenced sample: peripheral blood. The CDR3 DNA reads as TGCGCCAGCAGCCGGGAGGACAGGGGCTATGTCTACACCTTC. Translating it yields CASSREDRGYVYTF.